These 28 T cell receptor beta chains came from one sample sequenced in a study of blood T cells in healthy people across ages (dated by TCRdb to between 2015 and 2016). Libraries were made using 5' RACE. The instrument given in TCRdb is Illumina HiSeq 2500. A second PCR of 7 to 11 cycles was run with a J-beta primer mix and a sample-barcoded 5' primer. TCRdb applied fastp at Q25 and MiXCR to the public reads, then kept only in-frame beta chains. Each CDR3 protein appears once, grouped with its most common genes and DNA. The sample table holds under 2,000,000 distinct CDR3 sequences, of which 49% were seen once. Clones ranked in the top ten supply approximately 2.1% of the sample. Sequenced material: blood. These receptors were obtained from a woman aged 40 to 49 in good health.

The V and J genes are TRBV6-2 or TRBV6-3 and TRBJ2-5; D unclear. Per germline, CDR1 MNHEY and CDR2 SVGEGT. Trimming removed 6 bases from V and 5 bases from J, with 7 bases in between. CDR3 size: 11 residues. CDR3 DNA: TGTGCCAGCAGCAGGTGGGAGACCCAGTACTTC. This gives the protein CASSRWETQYF.

The CDR3 is CASSQEAVGRRENIQYF. DNA for the CDR3: TGCGCCAGCAGTCAAGAGGCCGTGGGTCGCAGGGAAAACATTCAGTACTTC. The rearrangement joins TRBV23-1 to TRBJ2-7; maybe TRBD1 (5 bases). The J call may be wrong; the DNA end is better matched by TRBJ2-4. TRBV23-1 is placed among ORFs of uncertain function. This CDR3 has 17 residues.

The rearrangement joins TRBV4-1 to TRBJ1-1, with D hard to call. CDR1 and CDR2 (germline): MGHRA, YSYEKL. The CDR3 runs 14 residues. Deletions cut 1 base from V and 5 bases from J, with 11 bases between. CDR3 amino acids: CASSQVPLRTEAFF. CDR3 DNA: TGCGCCAGCAGCCAAGTTCCTCTTCGTACTGAAGCTTTCTTT.

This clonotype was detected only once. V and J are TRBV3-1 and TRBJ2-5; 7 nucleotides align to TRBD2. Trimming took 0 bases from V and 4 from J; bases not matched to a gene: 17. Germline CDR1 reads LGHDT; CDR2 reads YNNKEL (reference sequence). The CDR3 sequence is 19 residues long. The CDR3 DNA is TGTGCCAGCAGCCAAGATCTGGGGGGAGGGGCTAGCCCCCCAGAGACCCAGTACTTC. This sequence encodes CASSQDLGGGASPPETQYF.

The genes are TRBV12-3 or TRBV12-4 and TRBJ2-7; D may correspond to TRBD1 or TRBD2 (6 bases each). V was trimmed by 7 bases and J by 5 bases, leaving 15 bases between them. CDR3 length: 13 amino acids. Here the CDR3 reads CASKRGVGNEQYF. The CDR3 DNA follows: TGTGCCAGCAAAAGGGGGGTGGGCAACGAGCAGTACTTC.

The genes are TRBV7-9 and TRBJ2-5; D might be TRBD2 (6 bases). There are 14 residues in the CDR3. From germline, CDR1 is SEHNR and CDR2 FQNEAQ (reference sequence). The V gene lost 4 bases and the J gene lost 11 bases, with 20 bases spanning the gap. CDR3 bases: TGTGCCAGCAGCTCCCATGGCGGGGTAAATGAGCAGTACTTC. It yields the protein CASSSHGGVNEQYF.

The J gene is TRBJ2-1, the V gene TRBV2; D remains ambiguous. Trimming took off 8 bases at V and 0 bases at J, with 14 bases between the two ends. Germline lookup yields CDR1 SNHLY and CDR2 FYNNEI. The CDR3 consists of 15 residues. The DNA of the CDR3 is TGTGCCAGCGTACCCCCGGGCGGCTCCTACAATGAGCAGTTCTTC. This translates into CASVPPGGSYNEQFF. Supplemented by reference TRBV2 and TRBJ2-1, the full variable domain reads EPEVTQTPSHQVTQMGQEVILRCVPISNHLYFYWYRQILGQKVEFLVSFYNNEISEKSEIFDDQFSVERPDGSNFTLKIRSTKLEDSAMYFCASVPPGGSYNEQFFGPGTRLTVL.

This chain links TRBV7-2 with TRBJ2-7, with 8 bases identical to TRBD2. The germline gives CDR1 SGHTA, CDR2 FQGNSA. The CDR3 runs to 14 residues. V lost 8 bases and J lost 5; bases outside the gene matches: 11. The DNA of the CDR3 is TGTGCCAGCCGTGTCGAGCGGGGGTGGAACGAGCAGTACTTC. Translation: CASRVERGWNEQYF.

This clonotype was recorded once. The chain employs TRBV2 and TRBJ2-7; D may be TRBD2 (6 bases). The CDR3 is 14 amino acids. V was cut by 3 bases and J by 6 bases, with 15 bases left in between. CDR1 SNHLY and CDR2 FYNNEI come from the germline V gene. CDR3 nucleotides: TGTGCCAGCAGTGACGGGGGAGGCATTGCCGAGCAGTACTTC. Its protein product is CASSDGGGIAEQYF. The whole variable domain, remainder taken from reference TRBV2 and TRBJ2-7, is EPEVTQTPSHQVTQMGQEVILRCVPISNHLYFYWYRQILGQKVEFLVSFYNNEISEKSEIFDDQFSVERPDGSNFTLKIRSTKLEDSAMYFCASSDGGGIAEQYFGPGTRLTVT.

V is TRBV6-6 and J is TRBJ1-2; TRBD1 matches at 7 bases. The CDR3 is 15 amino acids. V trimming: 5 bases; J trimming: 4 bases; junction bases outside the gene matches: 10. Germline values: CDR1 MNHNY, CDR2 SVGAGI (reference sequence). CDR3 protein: CASSPSLTGFYGYTF. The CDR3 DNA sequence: TGTGCCAGCAGTCCCTCCCTGACAGGGTTCTATGGCTACACCTTC.

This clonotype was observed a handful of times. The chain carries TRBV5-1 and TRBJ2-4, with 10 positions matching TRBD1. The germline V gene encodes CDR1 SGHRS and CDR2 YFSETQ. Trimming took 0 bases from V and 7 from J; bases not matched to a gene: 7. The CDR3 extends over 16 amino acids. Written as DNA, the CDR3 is TGCGCCAGCAGCTTGGCCTCTGGGACAGGGGTCAACATTCAGTACTTC. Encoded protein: CASSLASGTGVNIQYF.

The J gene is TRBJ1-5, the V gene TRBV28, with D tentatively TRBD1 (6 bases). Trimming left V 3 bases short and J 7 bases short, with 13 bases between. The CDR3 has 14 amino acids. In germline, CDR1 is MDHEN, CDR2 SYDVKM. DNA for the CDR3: TGTGCCAGCAGTTTTGGGGGGCCAGGACAGCCCCAGCATTTT. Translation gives CASSFGGPGQPQHF.

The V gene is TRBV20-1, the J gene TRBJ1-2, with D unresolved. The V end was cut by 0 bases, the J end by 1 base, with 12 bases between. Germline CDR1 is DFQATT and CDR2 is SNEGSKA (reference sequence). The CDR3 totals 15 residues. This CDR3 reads CSARDGRGINYGYTF. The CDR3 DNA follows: TGCAGTGCTAGAGATGGCCGGGGAATTAACTATGGCTACACCTTC.

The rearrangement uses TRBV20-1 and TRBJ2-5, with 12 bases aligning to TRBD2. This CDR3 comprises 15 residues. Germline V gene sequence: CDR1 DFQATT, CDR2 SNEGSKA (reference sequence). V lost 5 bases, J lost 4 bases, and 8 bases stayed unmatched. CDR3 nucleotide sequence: TGCAGTGCTCGGACTAGCGGGGCGGGTGGAGAGACCCAGTACTTC. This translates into CSARTSGAGGETQYF.

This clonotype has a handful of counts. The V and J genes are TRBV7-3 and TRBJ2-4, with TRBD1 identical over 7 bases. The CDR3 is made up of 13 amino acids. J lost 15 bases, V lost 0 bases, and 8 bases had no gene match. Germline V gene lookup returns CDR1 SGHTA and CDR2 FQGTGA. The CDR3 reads CASSLTGTDERYF. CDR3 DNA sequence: TGTGCCAGCAGCTTAACCGGGACAGATGAACGGTACTTC.

The CDR3 protein is CATSGTGGRGTQYF. The CDR3 bases are TGTGCCACCAGTGGGACAGGGGGCCGAGGGACCCAGTACTTC. The chain carries TRBV24-1 and TRBJ2-5, with 11 bases matching TRBD1. This CDR3 is built from 14 residues. V dropped 5 bases and J dropped 7; count of bases not matched to a gene: 5. The germline V gene has CDR1 KGHDR and CDR2 SFDVKD.

The CDR3 loop is CSASRGPPRASYNEQFF. Written as DNA, the CDR3 is TGCAGTGCTTCCCGTGGACCGCCGCGCGCGTCCTACAATGAGCAGTTCTTC. The chain couples TRBV20-1 to TRBJ2-1; D is unclear. Germline CDR1 DFQATT, CDR2 SNEGSKA (reference sequence). Trimming cost V 5 bases and J 1 base, with 21 bases left between them. This CDR3 spans 17 amino acids.

CDR3 sequence reads: CASSLYGQGAGYSNQPQHF. In nucleotides, the CDR3 is TGTGCCAGCAGTTTATACGGACAGGGGGCCGGATATAGCAATCAGCCCCAGCATTTT. The chain recombines TRBV12-3 or TRBV12-4 with TRBJ1-5; 11 nucleotides agree with TRBD1. Losses at the gene ends were 2 bases for V and 0 bases for J; bases not matched to a gene: 9. The CDR3 length is 19 residues.

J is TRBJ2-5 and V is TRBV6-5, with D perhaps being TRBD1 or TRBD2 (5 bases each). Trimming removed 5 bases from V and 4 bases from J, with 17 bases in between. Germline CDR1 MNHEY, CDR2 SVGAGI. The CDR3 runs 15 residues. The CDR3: CASSPWDRAGETQYF. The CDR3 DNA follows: TGTGCCAGCAGTCCCTGGGACCGCGCAGGAGAGACCCAGTACTTC.

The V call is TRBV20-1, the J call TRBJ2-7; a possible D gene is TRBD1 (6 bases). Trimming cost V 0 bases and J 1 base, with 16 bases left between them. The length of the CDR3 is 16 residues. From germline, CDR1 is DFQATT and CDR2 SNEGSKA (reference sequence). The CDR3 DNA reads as TGCAGTGCTAGAGATCTCGGCCACAGGGCGTCCTACGAGCAGTACTTC. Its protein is CSARDLGHRASYEQYF.

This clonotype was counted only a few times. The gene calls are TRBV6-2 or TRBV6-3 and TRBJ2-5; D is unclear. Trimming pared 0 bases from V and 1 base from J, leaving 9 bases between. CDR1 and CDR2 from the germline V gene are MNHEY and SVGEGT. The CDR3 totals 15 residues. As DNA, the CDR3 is TGTGCCAGCAGTTACTCGTCGTTTCCCCAAGAGACCCAGTACTTC. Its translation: CASSYSSFPQETQYF.

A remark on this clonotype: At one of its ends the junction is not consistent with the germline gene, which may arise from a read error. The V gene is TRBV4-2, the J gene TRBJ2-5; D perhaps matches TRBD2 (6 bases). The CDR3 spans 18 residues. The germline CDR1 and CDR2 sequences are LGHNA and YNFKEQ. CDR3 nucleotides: TGTGCCGGCAGCCAAGCGGTGGAGGGAAGGTTAAACAAAAAGACCCAGTACTTC. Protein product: CAGSQAVEGRLNKKTQYF.

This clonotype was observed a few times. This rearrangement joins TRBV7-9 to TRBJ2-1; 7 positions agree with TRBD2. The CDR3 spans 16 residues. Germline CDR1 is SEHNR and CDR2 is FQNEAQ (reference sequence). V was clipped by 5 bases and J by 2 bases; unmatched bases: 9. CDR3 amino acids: CASSVGGGLPYNEQFF. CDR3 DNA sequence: TGTGCCAGCAGCGTTGGCGGGGGACTTCCCTACAATGAGCAGTTCTTC.

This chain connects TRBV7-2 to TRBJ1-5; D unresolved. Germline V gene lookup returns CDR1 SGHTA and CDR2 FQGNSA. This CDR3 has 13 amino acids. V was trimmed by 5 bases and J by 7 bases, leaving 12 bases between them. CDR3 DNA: TGTGCCAGCAGCCCCGCCCCTAGGCAGCCCCAGCATTTT. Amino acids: CASSPAPRQPQHF.

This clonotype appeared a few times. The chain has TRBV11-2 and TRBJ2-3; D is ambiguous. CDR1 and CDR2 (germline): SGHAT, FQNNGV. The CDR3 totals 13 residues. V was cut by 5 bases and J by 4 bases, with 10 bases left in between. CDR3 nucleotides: TGTGCCAGCAGCCCCCAACGGGCAGATACGCAGTATTTT. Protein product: CASSPQRADTQYF.

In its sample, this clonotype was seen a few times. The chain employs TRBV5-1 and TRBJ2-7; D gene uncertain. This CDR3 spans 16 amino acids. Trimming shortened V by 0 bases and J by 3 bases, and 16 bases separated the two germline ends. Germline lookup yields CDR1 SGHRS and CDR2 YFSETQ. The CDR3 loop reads CASSLGLNPSSYEQYF. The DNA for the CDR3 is TGCGCCAGCAGCTTGGGTCTGAACCCAAGCAGCTACGAGCAGTACTTC.

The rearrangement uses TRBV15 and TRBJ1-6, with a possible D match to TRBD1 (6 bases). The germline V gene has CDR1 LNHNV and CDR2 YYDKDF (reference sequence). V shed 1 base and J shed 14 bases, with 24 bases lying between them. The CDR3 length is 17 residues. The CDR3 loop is CATSRVFHLDSSVTLHF. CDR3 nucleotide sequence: TGTGCCACCAGCAGAGTCTTCCATTTGGACAGCTCGGTGACCCTCCACTTT.

The CDR3 loop is CASSRTSGRADTQYF. CDR3 coding DNA: TGTGCCAGCAGTCGGACTAGCGGGAGGGCGGATACGCAGTATTTT. This chain connects TRBV6-2 or TRBV6-3 to TRBJ2-3; TRBD2 agrees at 15 bases. This CDR3 has 15 amino acids. Germline V lookup: CDR1 MNHEY, CDR2 SVGEGT. With 5 bases clipped from V and 6 bases from J, the junction kept 3 bases outside the gene matches.